Following are 17 T cell receptor beta chains from one sample sequenced in a study of monozygotic twins with inflammatory bowel disease (dated by TCRdb to between 2019 and 2020). The protocol used for the library was 5' RACE. TCRdb records Illumina HiSeq 2500 as the sequencer. TCRdb reprocessed the reads and provides one entry for every CDR3 protein sequence; no DNA is given. This sample's table has entries for around 100,000 distinct CDR3 sequences. The ten largest clones represent less than 2% of the sample. Sequenced input: blood. The receptors come from a human donor with ulcerative colitis or Crohn's disease, or a healthy co-twin of an affected twin (not recorded which).

The chain recombines TRBV20-1 with TRBJ1-5. From germline, CDR1 is DFQATT and CDR2 SNEGSKA (reference sequence). The length of the CDR3 is 14 residues. CDR3 residues: CSARTDRGNQPQHF.

The rearrangement uses TRBV5-1 and TRBJ2-3; TCRdb calls TRBD2, which cannot be checked without DNA. This CDR3 is built from 13 residues. The germline CDR1 and CDR2 sequences are SGHRS and YFSETQ. CDR3 sequence: CASSQRETYTQYF. Together with reference TRBV5-1 and TRBJ2-3, the CDR3 gives the full variable domain: KAGVTQTPRYLIKTRGQQVTLSCSPISGHRSVSWYQQTPGQGLQFLFEYFSETQRNKGNFPGRFSGRQFSNSRSEMNVSTLELGDSALYLCASSQRETYTQYFGPGTRLTVL.

This chain connects TRBV20-1 to TRBJ2-7; with no DNA, the TCRdb D assignment of TRBD2 cannot be verified. The CDR3 runs 15 residues. Germline CDR1 DFQATT, CDR2 SNEGSKA (reference sequence). CDR3 amino acids: CSARDPRGYLYEQYF.

The V call is TRBV7-2, the J call TRBJ1-5; the TCRdb call, TRBD1, lacks DNA for checking. The CDR3 extends over 15 amino acids. Germline V lookup: CDR1 SGHTA, CDR2 FQGNSA. CDR3 residues: CSSSLEGTRGQPQHF.

The chain joins TRBV7-2 to TRBJ2-7. This CDR3 comprises 13 residues. Per germline, CDR1 SGHTA and CDR2 FQGNSA. CDR3 sequence reads: CASTGGISYEQYF. The complete variable domain, with remaining parts taken from reference TRBV7-2 and TRBJ2-7, reads GAGVSQSPSNKVTEKGKDVELRCDPISGHTALYWYRQSLGQGLEFLIYFQGNSAPDKSGLPSDRFSAERTGGSVSTLTIQRTQQEDSAVYLCASTGGISYEQYFGPGTRLTVT.

The J gene is TRBJ2-7, the V gene TRBV5-6; no DNA is available, so the TRBD2 call from TCRdb remains unchecked. The CDR3 has 15 residues. The germline gives CDR1 SGHDT, CDR2 YYEEEE. CDR3 in amino acids: CASSLVWDYSYEQYF.

The J gene is TRBJ2-7, the V gene TRBV29-1; TCRdb gives TRBD1 as the D gene, but with no DNA this cannot be confirmed. The V gene's germline CDR1 is SQVTM and CDR2 ANQGSEA. The length of the CDR3 is 12 residues. The CDR3 protein is CSGGTGGGEQYF.

The chain combines TRBV5-1 with TRBJ2-7; TCRdb indicates TRBD1, and absent DNA this call remains unverified. The CDR3 is 13 amino acids. Germline V gene data show CDR1 as SGHRS and CDR2 as YFSETQ. The CDR3 spells CASRLSGSYEQYF.

This chain joins TRBV5-1 and TRBJ2-1; TCRdb picks TRBD1, but there is no DNA to check that call. CDR1 SGHRS and CDR2 YFSETQ come from the germline V gene. The CDR3 covers 15 residues. The CDR3 is CASSNPGQGYNEQFF.

This rearrangement joins TRBV7-2 to TRBJ2-1; there is no DNA to check the TCRdb D call of TRBD1. Per the germline V gene, CDR1 is SGHTA and CDR2 is FQGNSA. The CDR3 consists of 12 residues. The CDR3 region is CASSGQYNEQFF.

J is TRBJ2-5 and V is TRBV30; TCRdb outputs TRBD2, but without DNA this stays unchecked. Germline V gives CDR1 GTSNPN, CDR2 SVGIG (reference sequence). This CDR3 comprises 18 residues. CDR3 sequence reads: CAWSPGLAGVRWAETQYF.

The gene calls are TRBV7-8 and TRBJ1-2; absent DNA, TCRdb's TRBD1 call cannot be checked. Germline V gene data show CDR1 as SGHVS and CDR2 as FQNEAQ. The CDR3 runs 17 residues. Here the CDR3 reads CASSLGTGRFRGYGYTF.

The V and J genes are TRBV5-5 and TRBJ2-3; there is no DNA to check the TCRdb D call of TRBD1. This CDR3 spans 16 amino acids. Germline CDR1 and CDR2: SGHKS and YYEKEE (reference sequence). The CDR3 reads CASSLEQGRFGDTQYF.

The chain links TRBV10-2 to TRBJ2-7; TCRdb indicates TRBD1, and absent DNA this call remains unverified. Germline V gene lookup returns CDR1 WSHSY and CDR2 SAAADI. The CDR3 loop spans 16 amino acids. CDR3: CASTSNPGAMGYEQYF.

V usage is TRBV7-9 and J usage is TRBJ2-2. The CDR3 covers 12 residues. Germline V CDR1 and CDR2: SEHNR, FQNEAQ (reference sequence). CDR3: CASSPEVGELFF.

V and J are TRBV21-1 and TRBJ2-6; the D call from TCRdb, TRBD2, cannot be confirmed without DNA. TRBV21-1 is given as a pseudogene. The CDR3 sequence is 20 residues long. The CDR3 loop is CASSQIRPSGRAPGANVLTF.

The chain uses TRBV7-2 and TRBJ2-2; TCRdb's assignment of TRBD1 cannot be checked, as there is no DNA. This CDR3 spans 14 amino acids. Germline CDR1 SGHTA, CDR2 FQGNSA. The CDR3 here is CAIAGQGNTGELFF.